Below are 4 T cell receptor beta chains sequenced from a single sample in a study of blood T cell repertoires in COVID-19. The protocol was immunoSEQ multiplex PCR, while the TCRdb copy is restricted to in-frame clones and leaves out a portion. The profile shows 150,000 to 200,000 clones, roughly 80% of them singletons. Source material: peripheral blood. Every receptor here comes from a woman aged 70-85 years with COVID-19, enrolled during active disease.

As for this clone: Other nucleotide sequences in the sample specify the same CDR3. The rearrangement links TRBV3-1 (or the pseudogene TRBV3-2) to TRBJ1-1; the D is unclear. V lost 1 base and J lost 1, with 4 bases in between. The germline CDR1 and CDR2 sequences are LGHDT and YNNKEL (reference sequence). The CDR3 loop spans 13 amino acids. The CDR3 coding sequence is TGTGCCAGCAGCCAAGGCGGGAACACTGAAGCTTTCTTT. It is translated as CASSQGGNTEAFF.

CDR3 sequence: CASRGTVANYGYTF. The DNA for the CDR3 is TGTGCCAGCAGGGGGACAGTAGCTAACTATGGCTACACCTTC. The V and J genes are TRBV2 and TRBJ1-2, with 7 bases that match TRBD1. V shed 6 bases, J shed 0 bases, and the junction held 4 bases outside the gene matches. Germline lookup yields CDR1 SNHLY and CDR2 FYNNEI. This CDR3 spans 14 amino acids.

A few counts support this clone. The rearrangement joins TRBV18 to TRBJ2-7; a possible D gene is TRBD2 (5 bases). Deletions cut 3 bases from V and 7 bases from J, with 10 bases between. There are 12 residues in the CDR3. Germline V gene data show CDR1 as KGHSH and CDR2 as LQKENI. The CDR3, as DNA: TGTGCCAGCTCACCGGACTTGTGGGAGCAGTACTTC. This encodes CASSPDLWEQYF.

The chain combines TRBV5-1 with TRBJ1-1; 7 bases align to TRBD1. The CDR3 runs 15 residues. With 3 bases clipped from V and 0 bases from J, the junction kept 5 bases outside the gene matches. CDR1 and CDR2 (germline): SGHRS, YFSETQ. The DNA of the CDR3 is TGCGCCAGCAGCTCGACAGGGTCCATGAACACTGAAGCTTTCTTT. Translating it yields CASSSTGSMNTEAFF.